These 19 T cell receptor beta chains originate from one sample sequenced in a study of breast tumors, draining lymph nodes, adjacent tissues. Samples came from axillary lymph nodes draining the breast cancer. TCRdb re-called the multiplex PCR reads with MiXCR, one entry per CDR3 protein. This sample has over 100,000 distinct CDR3 sequences; around 20% occur once, and the top ten carry around 2.6%. Sequenced sample: axillary lymph node tissue. The source of these receptors is a female donor with breast cancer. Some clones in this sample may be carry-over from other donors' samples.

Many counts were recorded for this clonotype. The chain recombines TRBV29-1 with TRBJ1-2, with 11 bases lining up with TRBD1. The CDR3 is 13 residues long. Germline assignment: CDR1 SQVTM and CDR2 ANQGSEA. With V trimmed by 6 bases and J by 8 bases, 8 bases remained unmatched. In DNA form, the CDR3 reads TGCAGCGTCGGAGGACAGGGGGCGGAGGGCTACACCTTC. It is translated as CSVGGQGAEGYTF.

A word on this clonotype: With a much larger clone just one base away, this may be a read error. The rearrangement joins TRBV5-1 to TRBJ2-3; D may be TRBD2 (5 bases). The CDR3 runs to 16 residues. V was shortened by 0 bases and J by 4 bases, with 15 bases between the two germline ends. Germline-derived CDR1 and CDR2 are SGHRS and YFSETQ. CDR3 DNA sequence: TGCGCCAGCAGCTTGGGTCCGGGGATAAGAGCAGATACGCAGTATTTT. Translation: CASSLGPGIRADTQYF.

Concerning this clonotype itself: Since a much larger clone is just one base distant, this may be a read error. The CDR3 end shows no conserved phenylalanine or tryptophan, and so a read error is likely. This sequence joins TRBV30 and TRBJ2-7; weak D call: TRBD1 (6 bases). V was shortened by 1 base and J by 3 bases, with 13 bases between the two germline ends. This CDR3 is 14 amino acids long. Germline CDR1 GTSNPN, CDR2 SVGIG (reference sequence). The CDR3 DNA reads TGTGCCTGGAGTGGTGCGGCAGGGGACTACGAGCAGTACCTC. Encoded protein: CAWSGAAGDYEQYL.

Written as DNA, the CDR3 is TGTGCCAGCAGCTTCGGACAGACAGCCTACGAGCAGTACTTC. This sequence encodes CASSFGQTAYEQYF. The chain carries TRBV5-6 and TRBJ2-7, with TRBD1 as a possible D gene (6 bases). CDR1 is SGHDT, CDR2 YYEEEE, per germline. The V gene lost 2 bases and the J gene lost 2 bases, with 11 bases spanning the gap. The CDR3 sequence is 14 residues long.

This clonotype was counted between two and nine times. CDR3 bases: TGTGCCAGCTCACCACCGGGCGGGGCTAGCACAGATACGCAGTATTTT. Translated: CASSPPGGASTDTQYF. The chain links TRBV18 to TRBJ2-3, with D perhaps TRBD2 (6 bases). Germline V lookup: CDR1 KGHSH, CDR2 LQKENI. V shed 0 bases and J shed 0 bases, with 10 bases lying between them. The CDR3 has 16 amino acids.

Turning to this clonotype: A read error may explain this, as a much larger clone is one base away. V is TRBV12-3 or TRBV12-4 and J is TRBJ2-3; the match to TRBD2 covers 7 bases. The CDR3 is 15 residues long. For the CDR3, the DNA is TGTGCCAGCAGTTTAGCGGGAGGGCTGACAGATGCGCAGTATTTT. This codes for CASSLAGGLTDAQYF.

This clonotype was counted at least ten times. V is TRBV29-1 and J is TRBJ2-7, with D unclear. The CDR3 has 12 amino acids. Looked up from germline, CDR1 is SQVTM and CDR2 is ANQGSEA. V shed 7 bases and J shed 0 bases, with 10 bases lying between them. The CDR3 nucleotides read TGCAGCGGTACCGGAGCCTCCTACGAGCAGTACTTC. It codes for CSGTGASYEQYF.

This clonotype was found many times. CDR3 DNA sequence: TGTGCCAGCAGTCCGTTTGTTGGAGCACAGAGCACAGATACGCAGTATTTT. This codes for CASSPFVGAQSTDTQYF. The rearrangement uses TRBV12-3 or TRBV12-4 and TRBJ2-3; D gene ambiguous. The CDR3 contains 17 residues. Trimming stripped 5 bases from V and 0 bases from J, with 18 bases between.

This clonotype has ten or more counts. The CDR3 here is CASSFVPGQGPLHF. The CDR3 DNA reads as TGTGCCAGCAGTTTTGTCCCTGGACAGGGACCCCTCCACTTT. V gene TRBV28 combines with J gene TRBJ1-6; TRBD1 agrees at 8 bases. Trimming cost V 3 bases and J 12 bases; bases outside gene matches: 7. The CDR3 extends over 14 amino acids. The V gene's germline CDR1 is MDHEN and CDR2 SYDVKM.

The chain uses TRBV27 and TRBJ2-7; perhaps TRBD1 as D (7 bases). This CDR3 has 17 residues. The germline V and J ends were trimmed by 5 bases and 3 bases, with 23 bases remaining between them. Looked up from germline, CDR1 is MNHEY and CDR2 is SMNVEV (reference sequence). In DNA, the CDR3 is TGTGCCAGCAGTGGCGGATTTGGGACAGCGGAGGGCTACGAGCAGTACTTC. As protein: CASSGGFGTAEGYEQYF.

The table lists this clonotype with a count of one. With a much larger clone just one base away, this may be a read error. V and J are TRBV6-1 and TRBJ2-7, with 12 positions matching TRBD2. Germline V CDR1 and CDR2: MNHNS, SASEGT. The length of the CDR3 is 15 residues. V gave up 9 bases and J gave up 2 bases; unmatched junction bases: 8. As DNA, the CDR3 is TGTGCCAGGACCCGGACTAGCGGGACCCCCTACGAGCAGTACTTC. This gives the protein CARTRTSGTPYEQYF.

This clonotype was seen ten or more times. The chain uses TRBV4-3 and TRBJ2-7; 9 nucleotides match TRBD2. The CDR3 has 15 amino acids. With 1 base clipped from V and 0 bases from J, the junction kept 1 base outside the gene matches. Looked up from germline, CDR1 is LGHNA and CDR2 is YSLEER. DNA for the CDR3: TGCGCCAGCAGCCAAGGACTAGCGGCCTCCTACGAGCAGTACTTC. Protein: CASSQGLAASYEQYF.

This clonotype was seen at least ten times. This sequence joins TRBV11-2 and TRBJ2-1; 8 nucleotides match TRBD2. CDR3 size: 13 residues. Germline lookup yields CDR1 SGHAT and CDR2 FQNNGV. The V and J ends lost 5 bases and 9 bases, in that order; junction bases with no gene match: 6. The CDR3 loop reads CASSPGLALEQFF. In DNA form, the CDR3 reads TGTGCCAGCAGCCCCGGACTAGCTCTTGAGCAGTTCTTC.

This clonotype occurred many times. The rearrangement joins TRBV24-1 to TRBJ2-7, with D tentatively TRBD2 (5 bases). In germline, CDR1 is KGHDR, CDR2 SFDVKD. The length of the CDR3 is 13 residues. Trimming removed 4 bases from V and 4 bases from J, with 10 bases in between. CDR3 sequence reads: CATSERVRYEQYF. CDR3 coding DNA: TGTGCCACCAGTGAGAGGGTAAGATACGAGCAGTACTTC.

The table lists this clonotype with many counts. The CDR3 spells CSASPQSSYEQYF. CDR3 in DNA: TGCAGTGCTAGTCCCCAGAGCTCCTACGAGCAGTACTTC. The V call is TRBV20-1, the J call TRBJ2-7; D remains ambiguous. The V end was cut by 3 bases, the J end by 0 bases, with 9 bases between. The CDR3 is 13 residues long. CDR1 is DFQATT and CDR2 is SNEGSKA in the germline V gene (reference sequence).

The chain combines TRBV19 with TRBJ1-5, with TRBD1 as a possible D gene (6 bases). In germline, CDR1 is LNHDA, CDR2 SQIVND (reference sequence). V lost 4 bases, J lost 3 bases, and 19 bases lay in between. This CDR3 spans 17 amino acids. The CDR3 DNA reads TGTGCCAGTAGTAGCCGGGGGGGGCGGCAGACCAATCAGCCCCAGCATTTT. It translates to CASSSRGGRQTNQPQHF. Complete variable domain (other parts from reference TRBV19 and TRBJ1-5): DGGITQSPKYLFRKEGQNVTLSCEQNLNHDAMYWYRQDPGQGLRLIYYSQIVNDFQKGDIAEGYSVSREKKESFPLTVTSAQKNPTAFYLCASSSRGGRQTNQPQHFGDGTRLSIL.

By share, this clonotype ranks as medium-sized. The chain combines TRBV6-1 with TRBJ2-7, with D unclear. V gave up 3 bases and J gave up 9 bases, with 15 bases separating them. This CDR3 has 13 amino acids. The germline CDR1 and CDR2 sequences are MNHNS and SASEGT. In DNA form, the CDR3 reads TGTGCCAGCAGTGAGGCCACCCAGGTGTCGCAGTACTTC. Amino acid sequence: CASSEATQVSQYF.

This clonotype was seen ten or more times. The genes are TRBV6-2 or TRBV6-3 and TRBJ2-7, with 9 bases that match TRBD2. V was clipped by 4 bases and J by 2 bases; unmatched bases: 12. Germline CDR1 and CDR2: MNHEY and SVGEGT. This CDR3 is built from 17 residues. The CDR3 nucleotides read TGTGCCAGCAGTTCCGGAGGCCGGACTAGCGCAACCTACGAGCAGTACTTC. As protein: CASSSGGRTSATYEQYF.

This clonotype is a singleton in its sample. This may come from a read error, since a much larger clone is one base off. This chain links TRBV15 with TRBJ2-5; the D gene is possibly TRBD2 (5 bases). Deletions cut 4 bases from V and 2 bases from J, with 11 bases between. This CDR3 has 14 residues. Germline lookup yields CDR1 LNHNV and CDR2 YYDKDF (reference sequence). CDR3: CATSIVLAQETQYF. The CDR3 DNA is TGTGCCACCAGCATTGTGCTAGCTCAAGAGACCCAGTACTTC.